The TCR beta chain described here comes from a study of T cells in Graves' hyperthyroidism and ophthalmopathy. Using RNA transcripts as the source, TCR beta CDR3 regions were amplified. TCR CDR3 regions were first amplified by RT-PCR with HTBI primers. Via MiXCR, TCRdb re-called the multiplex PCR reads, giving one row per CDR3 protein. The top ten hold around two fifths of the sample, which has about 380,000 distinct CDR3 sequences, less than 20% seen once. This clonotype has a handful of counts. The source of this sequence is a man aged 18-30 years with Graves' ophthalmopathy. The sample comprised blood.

CDR3 bases: TGTGCCAGCAGTGACGGGACAGGGGGCGGCCAGCCCCAGCATTTT. It codes for CASSDGTGGGQPQHF. J is TRBJ1-5 and V is TRBV6-1; 12 bases map to TRBD1. The CDR3 totals 15 residues. Germline-derived CDR1 and CDR2 are MNHNS and SASEGT. The V and J ends lost 3 bases and 7 bases, in that order; junction bases with no gene match: 4.